This T cell receptor beta chain was identified in a study of T cells in Graves' hyperthyroidism and ophthalmopathy. Germline-derived CDR1 and CDR2 are SEHNR and FQNEAQ (reference sequence). This CDR3 comprises 16 residues. With V trimmed by 4 bases and J by 8 bases, 12 bases remained unmatched. Amplified regions were TCR beta CDR3 sequences from RNA transcripts. Researchers ran a first-round RT-PCR on the TCR CDR3 using the HTBI primer set. TCRdb independently ran MiXCR on the multiplex PCR reads; one entry per CDR3 protein. The sample carries about 600,000 distinct CDR3 sequences, 16% recorded once. Individuals with ophthalmopathy presented a Clinical Activity Score of at least 3, a NOSPECS grade of at least 4 and a duration under 3 months. Patients were excluded for uncontrolled infection, other autoimmune disease, pregnancy or lactation.

The receptor's source is a woman aged 40-49 years with Graves' ophthalmopathy. Sequencing used blood. The chain links TRBV7-9 to TRBJ1-4, with TRBD1 matching over 8 bases. CDR3 bases: TGTGCCAGCAGCTCAAGGAAGGACAGGGAAAAGGAAAAACTGTTTTTT. Its translation: CASSSRKDREKEKLFF.